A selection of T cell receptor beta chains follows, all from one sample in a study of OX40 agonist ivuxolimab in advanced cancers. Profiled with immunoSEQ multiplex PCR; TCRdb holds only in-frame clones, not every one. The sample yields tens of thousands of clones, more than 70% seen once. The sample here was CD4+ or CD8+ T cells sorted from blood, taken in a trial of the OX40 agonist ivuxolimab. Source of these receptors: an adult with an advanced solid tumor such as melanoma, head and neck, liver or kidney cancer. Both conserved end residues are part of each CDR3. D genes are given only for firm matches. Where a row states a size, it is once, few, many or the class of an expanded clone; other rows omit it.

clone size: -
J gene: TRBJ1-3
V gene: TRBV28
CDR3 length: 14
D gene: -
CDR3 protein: CASRSWAQVSTIYF
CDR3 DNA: TGTGCCAGCAGGTCCTGGGCCCAGGTTAGCACCATATATTTT

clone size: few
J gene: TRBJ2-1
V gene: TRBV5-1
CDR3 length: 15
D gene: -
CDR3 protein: CASRSPGTGVNEQFF
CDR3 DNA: TGCGCCAGCAGGAGTCCTGGGACGGGAGTCAATGAGCAGTTCTTC

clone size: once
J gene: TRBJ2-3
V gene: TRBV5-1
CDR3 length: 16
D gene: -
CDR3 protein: CASSLEGTESTDTQYF
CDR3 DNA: TGCGCCAGCAGCTTGGAGGGGACGGAAAGCACAGATACGCAGTATTTT

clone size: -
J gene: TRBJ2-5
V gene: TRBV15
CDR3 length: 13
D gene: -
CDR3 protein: CATSRDRGRTQYF
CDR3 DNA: TGTGCCACCAGCAGAGATCGAGGGAGGACCCAGTACTTC

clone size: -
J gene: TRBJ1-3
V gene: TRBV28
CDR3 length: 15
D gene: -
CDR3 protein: CASSSGSDSGNTIYF
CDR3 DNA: TGTGCCAGCAGTTCTGGATCCGACTCTGGAAACACCATATATTTT

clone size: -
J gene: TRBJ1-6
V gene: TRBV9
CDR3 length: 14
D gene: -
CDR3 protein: CASTRGEKHSPLHF
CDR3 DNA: TGTGCCAGCACCCGCGGGGAGAAGCATTCACCCCTCCACTTT

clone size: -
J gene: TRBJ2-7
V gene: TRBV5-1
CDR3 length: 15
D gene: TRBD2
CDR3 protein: CASSLGLAGTYEQYF
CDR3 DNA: TGCGCCAGCAGCTTGGGGCTAGCGGGAACGTACGAGCAGTACTTC

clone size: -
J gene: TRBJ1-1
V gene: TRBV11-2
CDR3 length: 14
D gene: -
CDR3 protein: CASSLRTQHTEAFF
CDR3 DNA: TGTGCCAGCAGCTTACGGACGCAACACACTGAAGCTTTCTTT

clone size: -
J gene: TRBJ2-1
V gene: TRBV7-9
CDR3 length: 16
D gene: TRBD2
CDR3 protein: CASSLDRLAGGIEQFF
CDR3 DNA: TGTGCCAGCAGCTTAGATAGGCTAGCGGGGGGTATTGAGCAGTTCTTC

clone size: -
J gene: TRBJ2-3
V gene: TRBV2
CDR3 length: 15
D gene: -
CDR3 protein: CASSTDGLYTDTQYF
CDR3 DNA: TGTGCCAGCAGTACGGACGGACTGTACACAGATACGCAGTATTTT

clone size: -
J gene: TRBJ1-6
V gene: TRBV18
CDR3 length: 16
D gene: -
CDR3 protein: CASSPSDPSGSSPLHF
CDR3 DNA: TGTGCCAGCTCACCCTCGGACCCCTCAGGGAGTTCACCCCTCCACTTT

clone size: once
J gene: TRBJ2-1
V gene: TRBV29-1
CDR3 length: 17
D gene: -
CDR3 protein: CSAQTQDRDTLYNEQFF
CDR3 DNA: TGCAGCGCTCAAACTCAGGACCGGGACACCCTCTACAATGAGCAGTTCTTC

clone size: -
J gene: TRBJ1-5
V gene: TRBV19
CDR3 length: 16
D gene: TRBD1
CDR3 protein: CASSMPGTGVGQPQHF
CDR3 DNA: TGTGCCAGTAGTATGCCCGGGACAGGGGTAGGTCAGCCCCAGCATTTT

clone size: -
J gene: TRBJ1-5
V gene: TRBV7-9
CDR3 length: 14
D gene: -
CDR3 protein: CASSTNEAYQPQHF
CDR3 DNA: TGTGCCAGCAGCACGAACGAGGCTTATCAGCCCCAGCATTTT

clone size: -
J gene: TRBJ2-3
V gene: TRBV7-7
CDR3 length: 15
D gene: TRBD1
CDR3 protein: CASSLGTGVADTQYF
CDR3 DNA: TGTGCTAGCAGCCTCGGGACAGGGGTAGCAGATACGCAGTATTTT

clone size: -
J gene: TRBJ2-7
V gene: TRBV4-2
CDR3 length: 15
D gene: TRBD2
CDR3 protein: CASSQDSGGLYEQYF
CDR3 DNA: TGTGCCAGCAGCCAAGACAGCGGGGGCCTCTACGAGCAGTACTTC

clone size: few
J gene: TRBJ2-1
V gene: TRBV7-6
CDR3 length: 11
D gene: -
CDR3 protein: CAIQQGNEQFF
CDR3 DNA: TGTGCCATCCAGCAGGGCAATGAGCAGTTCTTC

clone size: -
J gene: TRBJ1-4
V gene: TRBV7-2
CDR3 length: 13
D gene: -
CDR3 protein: CASSFAGNEKLFF
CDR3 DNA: TGTGCCAGCAGCTTCGCAGGAAATGAAAAACTGTTTTTT

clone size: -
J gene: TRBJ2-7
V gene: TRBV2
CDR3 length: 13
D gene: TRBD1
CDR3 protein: CASTAGTGSEQYF
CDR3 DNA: TGTGCCAGCACTGCGGGGACAGGAAGCGAGCAGTACTTC

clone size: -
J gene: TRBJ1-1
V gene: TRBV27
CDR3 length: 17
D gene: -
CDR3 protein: CASSLNPGEKAGTEAFF
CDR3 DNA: TGTGCCAGCAGTTTAAATCCAGGGGAAAAGGCGGGCACTGAAGCTTTCTTT